Presented here are 8 T cell receptor beta chains from one specimen sequenced in a study of naive and memory T cell subsets. The beta constant-region primer was an equimolar mix of two oligonucleotides covering TRBC1 and TRBC2. TCRdb analysed the UMI-ligation and nested PCR reads with MiXCR anew, one entry per CDR3 protein. The repertoire includes 70,000 to 95,000 distinct CDR3 sequences, over 7% of them detected once, and 1.6% sits in the top ten. What was sequenced was central memory CD4+ T cells from blood. The receptors come from a human donor in good health.

This clonotype was seen more than once but under ten times. The V and J genes are TRBV14 and TRBJ2-2; D possibly corresponds to TRBD2 (5 bases). The CDR3 contains 16 residues. The V gene lost 4 bases and the J gene lost 0 bases, with 12 bases spanning the gap. Germline V gives CDR1 SGHDN, CDR2 FVKESK. The CDR3 spells CASSPRARANTGELFF. Here the CDR3 DNA reads TGTGCCAGCAGCCCGAGGGCGCGTGCGAACACCGGGGAGCTGTTTTTT. Complete variable domain (other parts from reference TRBV14 and TRBJ2-2): EAGVTQFPSHSVIEKGQTVTLRCDPISGHDNLYWYRRVMGKEIKFLLHFVKESKQDESGMPNNRFLAERTGGTYSTLKVQPAELEDSGVYFCASSPRARANTGELFFGEGSRLTVL.

This clonotype was seen many times. The chain is built from TRBV20-1 and TRBJ2-2; possibly TRBD1 for D (6 bases). V was shortened by 3 bases and J by 0 bases, with 14 bases between the two germline ends. Germline V CDR1 and CDR2: DFQATT, SNEGSKA (reference sequence). This CDR3 spans 16 amino acids. DNA for the CDR3: TGCAGTGCTAGGGTGGGGGCCCGGACGAACACCGGGGAGCTGTTTTTT. It encodes CSARVGARTNTGELFF.

This clonotype was found many times. The gene calls are TRBV4-3 and TRBJ1-4; perhaps TRBD1 as D (5 bases). V lost 0 bases and J lost 6, with 17 bases in between. Germline V gene sequence: CDR1 LGHNA, CDR2 YSLEER. The CDR3 totals 17 residues. CDR3 nucleotides: TGCGCCAGCAGCCAAGATACGAGGGCGCCGGGGGATGAAAAACTGTTTTTT. This gives the protein CASSQDTRAPGDEKLFF.

This clonotype was detected ten times or more. As DNA, the CDR3 is TGCGCCAGCAGCTCGGACGGACAGCTCAATTCACCCCTCCACTTT. It translates to CASSSDGQLNSPLHF. The chain recombines TRBV5-1 with TRBJ1-6; tentatively, D is TRBD1 (6 bases). V dropped 3 bases and J dropped 7 bases, with 14 bases sitting between them. Germline lookup yields CDR1 SGHRS and CDR2 YFSETQ. This CDR3 is built from 15 residues. Full variable domain (rest looked up from reference TRBV5-1 and TRBJ1-6): KAGVTQTPRYLIKTRGQQVTLSCSPISGHRSVSWYQQTPGQGLQFLFEYFSETQRNKGNFPGRFSGRQFSNSRSEMNVSTLELGDSALYLCASSSDGQLNSPLHFGNGTRLTVT.

This clonotype came up many times. V usage is TRBV2 and J usage is TRBJ2-7; D is undetermined. CDR1 is SNHLY, CDR2 FYNNEI, per germline. The length of the CDR3 is 13 residues. V lost 5 bases and J lost 6, with 14 bases in between. CDR3 amino acids: CASSSSWVTEQYF. The CDR3 DNA reads as TGTGCCAGCAGTAGCAGTTGGGTCACCGAGCAGTACTTC.

In this sample, this clonotype turned up many times. CDR3 coding DNA: TGCAGCGTTCATCAGGGGAAAGGAGGAAGATATGGCTACACCTTC. It specifies CSVHQGKGGRYGYTF. This rearrangement joins TRBV29-1 to TRBJ1-2; D possibly corresponds to TRBD1 (6 bases). The V end lost 5 bases, the J end lost 5 bases, and 21 bases lay between the germline ends. Germline V gene data show CDR1 as SQVTM and CDR2 as ANQGSEA. The CDR3 is 15 residues long.

This clonotype was seen a single time. The chain carries TRBV18 and TRBJ1-1; no reliable D call. Trimming took off 1 base at V and 3 bases at J, with 12 bases between the two ends. CDR3 size: 15 residues. CDR1 and CDR2 from the germline V gene are KGHSH and LQKENI. CDR3 nucleotide sequence: TGTGCCAGCTCACCACAGGCAGGAAGGGACACTGAAGCTTTCTTT. Its translation is CASSPQAGRDTEAFF. Together with reference TRBV18 and TRBJ1-1, the CDR3 gives the full variable domain: NAGVMQNPRHLVRRRGQEARLRCSPMKGHSHVYWYRQLPEEGLKFMVYLQKENIIDESGMPKERFSAEFPKEGPSILRIQQVVRGDSAAYFCASSPQAGRDTEAFFGQGTRLTVV.

This clonotype was counted many times. DNA of the CDR3: TGTGCCAGCAGTCGACTCATGCCGGCCCCCTCCTACGAGCAGTACTTC. It specifies CASSRLMPAPSYEQYF. The V gene is TRBV12-3 or TRBV12-4, the J gene TRBJ2-7; D gene unclear. The CDR3 is 16 residues long. The V and J ends lost 5 bases and 0 bases respectively, with 17 bases between them.